A single sample is the source of the 25 T cell receptor beta chains below, sequenced in a study of T cell responses to AZD1222 COVID-19 vaccine. The protocol was immunoSEQ multiplex PCR, while the TCRdb copy is restricted to in-frame clones and leaves out a portion. The table shows 140,000 to 150,000 clones, with 85% to 90% occurring only once. The source material was peripheral blood, sampled on day 0 of AZD1222 vaccination. The source is an adult in good health.

The CDR3 here is CASVSGRKNEQYF. The CDR3 coding sequence is TGCGCCAGCGTCTCCGGCCGGAAAAACGAGCAGTACTTC. This chain connects TRBV23-1 to TRBJ2-7, with D unclear. TRBV23-1 is an ORF; its function is uncertain. CDR3 length: 13 amino acids. The V end was cut by 8 bases, the J end by 5 bases, with 16 bases between.

The chain joins TRBV29-1 to TRBJ1-1; no reliable D call. In germline, CDR1 is SQVTM, CDR2 ANQGSEA. V lost 8 bases and J lost 1, with 20 bases in between. The CDR3 spans 15 residues. The CDR3 nucleotides read TGCAGCTCCACACCTCGCGGCCGGGGGAACACTGAAGCTTTCTTT. Amino acids: CSSTPRGRGNTEAFF. The whole variable domain, filled in from reference TRBV29-1 and TRBJ1-1, reads SAVISQKPSRDICQRGTSLTIQCQVDSQVTMMFWYRQQPGQSLTLIATANQGSEATYESGFVIDKFPISRPNLTFSTLTVSNMSPEDSSIYLCSSTPRGRGNTEAFFGQGTRLTVV.

This clone was counted a few times. The chain employs TRBV7-2 and TRBJ2-3; 12 nucleotides line up with TRBD2. J was trimmed by 2 bases and V by 5 bases; bases with no gene match: 5. CDR3 length equals 16 residues. In germline, CDR1 is SGHTA, CDR2 FQGNSA. The CDR3 sequence: CASSKTSGGYTDTQYF. The CDR3 nucleotides read TGTGCCAGCAGCAAGACTAGCGGGGGTTACACAGATACGCAGTATTTT.

The J gene is TRBJ2-7, the V gene TRBV6-1, with a weak D call TRBD2 (5 bases). The V end lost 3 bases, the J end lost 3 bases, and 12 bases lay between the germline ends. The CDR3 is 14 amino acids. Germline CDR1 and CDR2: MNHNS and SASEGT. The CDR3 DNA is TGTGCCAGCAGTGAGAGGAGGACTTACTACGAGCAGTACTTC. Its protein product is CASSERRTYYEQYF.

The V and J genes are TRBV7-2 and TRBJ2-1; TRBD2 matches at 13 bases. The CDR3 length is 15 residues. From germline, CDR1 is SGHTA and CDR2 FQGNSA. V trimming: 3 bases; J trimming: 9 bases; junction bases outside the gene matches: 5. CDR3 in amino acids: CASSFRLAGGREQFF. The CDR3 bases are TGTGCCAGCAGCTTTCGACTAGCGGGAGGTCGTGAGCAGTTCTTC.

CDR3 DNA sequence: TGTGCCAGCAGCTATCTGACAGCTTCCTATGGCTACACCTTC. This codes for CASSYLTASYGYTF. The rearrangement links TRBV3-1 (or the pseudogene TRBV3-2) to TRBJ1-2; possible D gene TRBD1, 5 bases. This CDR3 region has 14 residues. The germline CDR1 and CDR2 sequences are LGHDT and YNNKEL (reference sequence). V gave up 5 bases and J gave up 4 bases, with 14 bases separating them.

A few counts support this clone. This chain joins TRBV6-5 and TRBJ1-4; D is unresolved. The CDR3 is 14 amino acids. The germline V and J ends were trimmed by 2 bases and 8 bases, with 12 bases remaining between them. In germline, CDR1 is MNHEY, CDR2 SVGAGI. The CDR3 DNA sequence: TGTGCCAGCAGTTACGAGGGTATAAAGGAAAAACTGTTTTTT. Its protein is CASSYEGIKEKLFF.

The chain joins TRBV2 to TRBJ2-7, with TRBD1 as a possible D gene (5 bases). Trimming removed 5 bases at V and 3 bases at J, with 11 bases between. Germline V gene data show CDR1 as SNHLY and CDR2 as FYNNEI. The CDR3 length is 13 residues. The CDR3 coding sequence is TGTGCCAGCAGTACCTCAGGGCGCTACGAGCAGTACTTC. Its translation is CASSTSGRYEQYF.

The V and J genes are TRBV2 and TRBJ2-1; D perhaps matches TRBD2 (6 bases). V shed 11 bases and J shed 1 base, with 9 bases lying between them. The CDR3 loop spans 12 amino acids. The germline V gene encodes CDR1 SNHLY and CDR2 FYNNEI. Written as DNA, the CDR3 is TGTGCCGGCGGGGTATCCTACAATGAGCAGTTCTTC. This codes for CAGGVSYNEQFF.

The genes are TRBV19 and TRBJ1-2, with TRBD1 identical over 8 bases. The length of the CDR3 is 13 residues. Germline CDR1 reads LNHDA; CDR2 reads SQIVND (reference sequence). The J segment lost 3 bases and the V segment lost 6 bases, leaving 3 bases of the junction unmatched. CDR3 in amino acids: CASRMTGDYGYTF. The CDR3 DNA sequence: TGTGCCAGTAGGATGACAGGGGACTATGGCTACACCTTC. Based on the CDR3 plus reference TRBV19 and TRBJ1-2, the full variable domain is DGGITQSPKYLFRKEGQNVTLSCEQNLNHDAMYWYRQDPGQGLRLIYYSQIVNDFQKGDIAEGYSVSREKKESFPLTVTSAQKNPTAFYLCASRMTGDYGYTFGSGTRLTVV.

This clone showed up just once. The chain links TRBV3-1 (or the pseudogene TRBV3-2) to TRBJ1-5; D is unclear. Germline V gives CDR1 LGHDT, CDR2 YNNKEL (reference sequence). Trimming removed 4 bases at V and 7 bases at J, with 14 bases between. CDR3 length equals 14 residues. The CDR3 sequence is CASSPRVASQPQHF. The CDR3 region has the DNA TGTGCCAGCAGCCCTCGCGTGGCCTCCCAGCCCCAGCATTTT.

This rearrangement joins TRBV28 to TRBJ1-2; D gene uncertain. Germline V CDR1 and CDR2: MDHEN, SYDVKM. Trimming left V 4 bases short and J 0 bases short, with 6 bases between. This CDR3 has 13 residues. This CDR3 is CASSSTSNYGYTF. The CDR3 nucleotides are TGTGCCAGCAGTTCGACATCTAACTATGGCTACACCTTC.

The chain has TRBV3-1 (or the pseudogene TRBV3-2) and TRBJ2-1, with D possibly being TRBD2 (6 bases). V dropped 1 base and J dropped 1 base, with 8 bases sitting between them. The length of the CDR3 is 15 residues. CDR1 and CDR2 (germline): LGHDT, YNNKEL (reference sequence). The CDR3 spells CASSQASGSYNEQFF. The CDR3 DNA follows: TGTGCCAGCAGCCAAGCCAGCGGGTCCTACAATGAGCAGTTCTTC.

The chain joins TRBV6-5 to TRBJ1-5; D is unresolved. CDR1 is MNHEY and CDR2 is SVGAGI in the germline V gene. The ends were cut back, 4 bases at V and 4 bases at J, with 2 bases in the middle. The CDR3 sequence is 11 residues long. In DNA form, the CDR3 reads TGTGCCAGCAGTTTTAATCAGCCCCAGCATTTT. Protein: CASSFNQPQHF.

The chain combines TRBV5-6 with TRBJ1-6; possibly TRBD1 for D (5 bases). Germline loops: CDR1 SGHDT, CDR2 YYEEEE. The CDR3 is 15 residues long. Trimming took 4 bases from V and 7 from J, leaving 15 bases between them. This chain's CDR3 is CASSPRVGTNSPLHF. The CDR3 DNA reads as TGTGCCAGCAGCCCCAGGGTAGGCACCAATTCACCCCTCCACTTT.

The rearrangement uses TRBV7-2 and TRBJ1-2, with D perhaps TRBD1 (5 bases). Germline CDR1 reads SGHTA; CDR2 reads FQGNSA. CDR3 size: 15 residues. Trimming removed 6 bases at V and 4 bases at J, with 18 bases between. CDR3 amino acids: CASRKPTAPAYGYTF. The CDR3 DNA sequence: TGTGCCAGCAGAAAACCGACAGCGCCGGCCTATGGCTACACCTTC.

The chain is built from TRBV19 and TRBJ2-6; the D gene could be TRBD1 or TRBD2 (5 bases each). The germline CDR1 and CDR2 sequences are LNHDA and SQIVND (reference sequence). This CDR3 spans 18 amino acids. Deletions cut 6 bases from V and 0 bases from J, with 18 bases between. CDR3 sequence (DNA): TGTGCCAGTAGCACTGGGACCAATGTACTCTCTGGGGCCAACGTCCTGACTTTC. Translating gives CASSTGTNVLSGANVLTF.

The J gene is TRBJ2-2, the V gene TRBV10-3; 9 bases are shared with TRBD2. V dropped 2 bases and J dropped 4; count of bases not matched to a gene: 5. CDR1 is ENHRY and CDR2 is SYGVKD in the germline V gene. The CDR3 runs to 16 residues. The CDR3 DNA is TGTGCCATCAGTGAGGATCTAGCGGGGTTCACCGGGGAGCTGTTTTTT. Translating it yields CAISEDLAGFTGELFF.

This clone was recorded only once. This chain links TRBV9 with TRBJ1-5, with D perhaps TRBD1 (5 bases). The CDR3 extends over 14 amino acids. Per the germline V gene, CDR1 is SGDLS and CDR2 is YYNGEE. V was pared by 4 bases and J by 1 base, with 9 bases between. The CDR3 coding sequence is TGTGCCAGCAGCTTAGGGACGAGCAATCAGCCCCAGCATTTT. It is translated as CASSLGTSNQPQHF.

The chain has TRBV3-1 (or the pseudogene TRBV3-2) and TRBJ1-2, with 7 nucleotides matching TRBD1. V shed 2 bases and J 9 bases; nucleotides not matched to a gene: 6. Germline V lookup: CDR1 LGHDT, CDR2 YNNKEL (reference sequence). The CDR3 sequence is 13 residues long. CDR3 bases: TGTGCCAGCAGCCAAAATACACAGGGGAGCTACACCTTC. This gives the protein CASSQNTQGSYTF.

The rearrangement links TRBV13 to TRBJ2-2; TRBD1 agrees at 9 bases. Germline CDR1 is PRHDT and CDR2 is FYEKMQ (reference sequence). There are 14 residues in the CDR3. V trimming: 5 bases; J trimming: 7 bases; junction bases outside the gene matches: 5. The CDR3 loop is CASSLTGGSGELFF. The CDR3, as DNA: TGTGCCAGCAGCCTCACAGGGGGCAGCGGGGAGCTGTTTTTT.

This sequence joins TRBV28 and TRBJ2-7; 9 bases match TRBD2. CDR1 and CDR2 from the germline V gene are MDHEN and SYDVKM. The CDR3 has 15 amino acids. The V segment lost 5 bases and the J segment 3 bases; nucleotides outside the gene matches: 8. In DNA form, the CDR3 reads TGTGCCAGCAGTGCCTCACTAGCGGGCAACTACGAGCAGTACTTC. Protein product: CASSASLAGNYEQYF.

J is TRBJ2-2 and V is TRBV5-1; 7 nucleotides match TRBD1. The CDR3 loop spans 16 amino acids. Germline trimming cut 1 base from V and 0 bases from J; bases unmatched to any gene: 3. CDR1 is SGHRS and CDR2 is YFSETQ in the germline V gene. The CDR3 coding sequence is TGCGCCAGCAGCTTGCCAGACAGGGCGAACACCGGGGAGCTGTTTTTT. Translation: CASSLPDRANTGELFF. The variable domain in full, with the rest retrieved from reference TRBV5-1 and TRBJ2-2, is KAGVTQTPRYLIKTRGQQVTLSCSPISGHRSVSWYQQTPGQGLQFLFEYFSETQRNKGNFPGRFSGRQFSNSRSEMNVSTLELGDSALYLCASSLPDRANTGELFFGEGSRLTVL.

J is TRBJ2-1 and V is TRBV9; D gene uncertain. The V end lost 1 base, the J end lost 7 bases, and 3 bases lay between the germline ends. The CDR3 consists of 11 residues. Germline loops: CDR1 SGDLS, CDR2 YYNGEE. As DNA, the CDR3 is TGTGCCAGCAGCGTAAGTAATGAGCAGTTCTTC. Residues: CASSVSNEQFF.

This clone appeared once. The rearrangement links TRBV5-5 to TRBJ2-7, with 9 bases matching TRBD2. This CDR3 spans 14 amino acids. The V and J ends lost 3 bases and 4 bases, in that order; junction bases with no gene match: 5. From germline, CDR1 is SGHKS and CDR2 YYEKEE (reference sequence). CDR3 residues: CASSSAGGRYEQYF. As DNA, the CDR3 is TGTGCCAGCAGCTCAGCGGGAGGAAGATACGAGCAGTACTTC.